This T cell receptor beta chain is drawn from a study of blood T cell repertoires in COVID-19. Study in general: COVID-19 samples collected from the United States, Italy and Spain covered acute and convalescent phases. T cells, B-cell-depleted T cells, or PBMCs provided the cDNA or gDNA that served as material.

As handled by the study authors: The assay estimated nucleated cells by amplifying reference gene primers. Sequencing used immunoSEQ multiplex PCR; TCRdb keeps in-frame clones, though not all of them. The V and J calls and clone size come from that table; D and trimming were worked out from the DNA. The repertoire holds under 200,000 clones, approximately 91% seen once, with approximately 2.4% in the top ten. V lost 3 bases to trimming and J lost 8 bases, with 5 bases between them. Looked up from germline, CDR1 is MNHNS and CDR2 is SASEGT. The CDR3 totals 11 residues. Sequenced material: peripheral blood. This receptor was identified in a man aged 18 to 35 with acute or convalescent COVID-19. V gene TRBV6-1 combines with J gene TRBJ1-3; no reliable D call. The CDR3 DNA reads TGTGCCAGCAGTGACCAATACACCATATATTTT. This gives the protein CASSDQYTIYF.